This is a list of T cell receptor beta chains from one sample in a study of T cell responses to AZD1222 COVID-19 vaccine. Clones were sequenced by immunoSEQ multiplex PCR, and TCRdb holds only the in-frame ones, with some missing. The data hold over 150,000 clones, with under 95% observed a single time. The sample was peripheral blood, taken on day 0 of MenACWY control vaccination. The receptors were sampled from an adult in good health. CDR3s include the opening cysteine and the closing phenylalanine or tryptophan. The order of the fields is J gene, clone size, V gene, D gene, CDR3 protein, CDR3 DNA. A D gene is named only where the DNA matches it firmly. Where a row states a size, it is once, few, many or the class of an expanded clone; other rows omit it.

J gene: TRBJ1-1
clone size: .
V gene: TRBV6-1
D gene: .
CDR3 protein: CASRTHSGTEAFF
CDR3 DNA: TGTGCCAGTCGTACCCACAGTGGGACTGAAGCTTTCTTT

J gene: TRBJ1-6
clone size: .
V gene: TRBV3-1/TRBV3-2
D gene: .
CDR3 protein: CASSQRQDNSPLHF
CDR3 DNA: TGTGCCAGCAGCCAGCGACAGGATAATTCACCCCTCCACTTT

J gene: TRBJ1-6
clone size: .
V gene: TRBV27
D gene: .
CDR3 protein: CASSLWGKPLHF
CDR3 DNA: TGTGCCAGCAGTTTATGGGGCAAACCCCTCCACTTT

J gene: TRBJ2-5
clone size: .
V gene: TRBV20-1
D gene: .
CDR3 protein: CSASTGSVGLQETQYF
CDR3 DNA: TGCAGTGCTAGTACTGGAAGCGTGGGGCTTCAAGAGACCCAGTACTTC

J gene: TRBJ1-2
clone size: few
V gene: TRBV14
D gene: .
CDR3 protein: CASSQVGPYGYTF
CDR3 DNA: TGTGCCAGCAGCCAGGTCGGTCCCTATGGCTACACCTTC

J gene: TRBJ2-7
clone size: .
V gene: TRBV7-6
D gene: TRBD1
CDR3 protein: CASSSPGQGSYEQYF
CDR3 DNA: TGTGCCAGCAGCTCACCGGGACAGGGCTCCTACGAGCAGTACTTC

J gene: TRBJ2-2
clone size: .
V gene: TRBV6-5
D gene: .
CDR3 protein: CASSRSGELFF
CDR3 DNA: TGTGCCAGCAGTAGGTCCGGGGAGCTGTTTTTT

J gene: TRBJ1-5
clone size: .
V gene: TRBV3-1/TRBV3-2
D gene: .
CDR3 protein: CASSQDYSGGQPQHF
CDR3 DNA: TGTGCCAGCAGCCAAGATTACTCAGGAGGTCAGCCCCAGCATTTT

J gene: TRBJ1-2
clone size: .
V gene: TRBV25-1
D gene: .
CDR3 protein: CASSELHVFYGYTF
CDR3 DNA: TGTGCCAGCAGTGAGTTGCACGTCTTCTATGGCTACACCTTC

J gene: TRBJ2-1
clone size: .
V gene: TRBV6-5
D gene: TRBD2
CDR3 protein: CASSTSGNHNEQFF
CDR3 DNA: TGTGCCAGCAGTACTAGCGGGAACCACAATGAGCAGTTCTTC

J gene: TRBJ2-7
clone size: .
V gene: TRBV28
D gene: .
CDR3 protein: CASSFAASYEQYF
CDR3 DNA: TGTGCCAGCAGTTTCGCAGCCTCCTACGAGCAGTACTTC

J gene: TRBJ2-2
clone size: .
V gene: TRBV27
D gene: TRBD2
CDR3 protein: CASSLFFLAGVSGELFF
CDR3 DNA: TGTGCCAGCAGTTTATTTTTCCTAGCGGGAGTATCCGGGGAGCTGTTTTTT

J gene: TRBJ1-1
clone size: .
V gene: TRBV7-2
D gene: .
CDR3 protein: CASSLYLGQYTGAEAFF
CDR3 DNA: TGTGCCAGCAGCTTATATCTGGGACAATACACAGGCGCTGAAGCTTTCTTT

J gene: TRBJ2-1
clone size: .
V gene: TRBV11-3
D gene: TRBD2
CDR3 protein: CASSSSLAHGTYNEQFF
CDR3 DNA: TGTGCCAGCAGCTCCTCACTAGCGCATGGGACCTACAATGAGCAGTTCTTC

J gene: TRBJ1-1
clone size: .
V gene: TRBV10-3
D gene: .
CDR3 protein: CAISESSVLNTEAFF
CDR3 DNA: TGTGCCATCAGTGAGTCGAGTGTTCTGAACACTGAAGCTTTCTTT

J gene: TRBJ1-2
clone size: .
V gene: TRBV5-8
D gene: TRBD1
CDR3 protein: CASSSPGGNYGYTF
CDR3 DNA: TGTGCCAGCAGCTCCCCAGGGGGGAACTATGGCTACACCTTC

J gene: TRBJ2-7
clone size: .
V gene: TRBV5-6
D gene: TRBD1
CDR3 protein: CASSPDRTYEQYF
CDR3 DNA: TGTGCCAGCAGTCCGGACAGGACCTACGAGCAGTACTTC

J gene: TRBJ1-1
clone size: once
V gene: TRBV12-3/TRBV12-4
D gene: .
CDR3 protein: CASGTRDTEAFF
CDR3 DNA: TGTGCCAGCGGGACACGGGACACTGAAGCTTTCTTT

J gene: TRBJ2-7
clone size: .
V gene: TRBV28
D gene: .
CDR3 protein: CASRDLANEQYF
CDR3 DNA: TGTGCCAGCAGGGATCTAGCGAACGAGCAGTACTTC

J gene: TRBJ1-2
clone size: .
V gene: TRBV27
D gene: .
CDR3 protein: CASSSVKEGYTF
CDR3 DNA: TGTGCCAGCAGCTCAGTCAAGGAGGGCTACACCTTC

J gene: TRBJ2-5
clone size: .
V gene: TRBV7-9
D gene: .
CDR3 protein: CASSWNEDGQETQYF
CDR3 DNA: TGTGCCAGCAGTTGGAACGAGGACGGACAGGAGACCCAGTACTTC

J gene: TRBJ1-1
clone size: .
V gene: TRBV19
D gene: .
CDR3 protein: CASQGTLEQPNTEAFF
CDR3 DNA: TGTGCCTCACAAGGGACCCTGGAACAGCCGAACACTGAAGCTTTCTTT

J gene: TRBJ1-2
clone size: .
V gene: TRBV9
D gene: .
CDR3 protein: CASSSAQGLGYGYTF
CDR3 DNA: TGTGCCAGCAGCTCTGCGCAGGGACTCGGCTATGGCTACACCTTC

J gene: TRBJ1-2
clone size: .
V gene: TRBV25-1
D gene: .
CDR3 protein: CASSGGAATNYGYTF
CDR3 DNA: TGTGCCAGCTCCGGCGGGGCAGCTACTAACTATGGCTACACCTTC

J gene: TRBJ1-6
clone size: .
V gene: TRBV12-3/TRBV12-4
D gene: .
CDR3 protein: CASSFPNSPLHF
CDR3 DNA: TGTGCCAGCAGTTTTCCTAATTCACCCCTCCACTTT

J gene: TRBJ1-2
clone size: .
V gene: TRBV19
D gene: .
CDR3 protein: CASRDIAWGYTF
CDR3 DNA: TGTGCCAGTAGGGACATTGCCTGGGGCTACACCTTC

J gene: TRBJ2-1
clone size: .
V gene: TRBV3-1/TRBV3-2
D gene: TRBD2
CDR3 protein: CASSLLSGTSGHNEQFF
CDR3 DNA: TGTGCCAGCAGCCTGTTGTCCGGGACTAGCGGCCACAATGAGCAGTTCTTC

J gene: TRBJ1-1
clone size: .
V gene: TRBV4-3
D gene: TRBD1
CDR3 protein: CASSQGTGAMNTEAFF
CDR3 DNA: TGCGCCAGCAGCCAAGGGACAGGGGCCATGAACACTGAAGCTTTCTTT

J gene: TRBJ2-1
clone size: .
V gene: TRBV24-1
D gene: TRBD2
CDR3 protein: CATSDLGAGEHEQFF
CDR3 DNA: TGTGCCACCAGTGATTTAGGCGCGGGAGAACATGAGCAGTTCTTC

J gene: TRBJ1-6
clone size: .
V gene: TRBV18
D gene: TRBD1
CDR3 protein: CASSPGQVNSPLHF
CDR3 DNA: TGTGCCAGCTCCCCGGGACAGGTTAATTCACCCCTCCACTTT